Below are 9 T cell receptor beta chains sequenced from a single sample in a study of regulatory T cells in long-lasting Graves disease. Researchers made TCR beta libraries by using iRepertoire HTBI primers and running Arm-PCR on CDR3 regions. TCRdb used MiXCR to reprocess the multiplex PCR reads, holding one entry per CDR3 protein. The sample has around 400,000 distinct CDR3 sequences, 20% to 25% seen once. The time point was: persistent/refractory GD, antithyroid drugs over 5 years with positive TRAb. Scientists built the TCR library using RNA that was extracted from PBMCs. Source: peripheral blood mononuclear cells (PBMCs), taken when the disease was refractory, from a patient treated with antithyroid drugs. The receptor set was obtained from a woman between 40 and 50 years old with Graves disease.

This clonotype was observed a few times. V is TRBV7-2 and J is TRBJ2-1, with 8 bases lining up with TRBD1. The CDR3 spans 14 residues. Trimming removed 1 base from V and 6 bases from J; junction bases left unmatched: 2. The V gene's germline CDR1 is SGHTA and CDR2 FQGNSA. The CDR3 DNA follows: TGTGCCAGCAGCTTAGTAACAGGGGGCAATGAGCAGTTCTTC. Residues: CASSLVTGGNEQFF.

In this sample, this clonotype turned up a few times. V is TRBV7-9 and J is TRBJ2-6; D remains unclear. V lost 4 bases to trimming and J lost 0 bases, with 7 bases between them. The CDR3 has 15 residues. CDR1 is SEHNR, CDR2 FQNEAQ, per germline (reference sequence). Here the CDR3 reads CASSSATSGANVLTF. CDR3 in DNA: TGTGCCAGCAGCTCCGCGACCTCTGGGGCCAACGTCCTGACTTTC.

V and J are TRBV30 and TRBJ2-7; D remains ambiguous. V was cut by 2 bases and J by 4 bases, with 15 bases left in between. This CDR3 spans 14 amino acids. Looked up from germline, CDR1 is GTSNPN and CDR2 is SVGIG (reference sequence). The CDR3 loop is CAWSSPVVAYEQYF. The CDR3 region has the DNA TGTGCCTGGAGTTCACCGGTCGTGGCATACGAGCAGTACTTC.

In DNA form, the CDR3 reads TGCGCCAGCAGATTGATCGCAGGGGGGGGGACTGAAGCTTTCTTT. Its protein is CASRLIAGGGTEAFF. The gene calls are TRBV5-1 and TRBJ1-1; TRBD1 agrees at 7 bases. The CDR3 spans 15 residues. V was pared by 5 bases and J by 5 bases, with 12 bases of the junction left unmatched. Germline V gene lookup returns CDR1 SGHRS and CDR2 YFSETQ. Full variable domain (remainder filled in from reference TRBV5-1 and TRBJ1-1): KAGVTQTPRYLIKTRGQQVTLSCSPISGHRSVSWYQQTPGQGLQFLFEYFSETQRNKGNFPGRFSGRQFSNSRSEMNVSTLELGDSALYLCASRLIAGGGTEAFFGQGTRLTVV.

The rearrangement uses TRBV5-6 and TRBJ1-5, with 8 nucleotides matching TRBD1. Germline V gene lookup returns CDR1 SGHDT and CDR2 YYEEEE. The CDR3 is 15 residues long. V dropped 1 base and J dropped 5; count of bases not matched to a gene: 5. The CDR3 loop is CASSLWDRRHQPQHF. CDR3 DNA sequence: TGTGCCAGCAGCTTGTGGGACAGGAGGCATCAGCCCCAGCATTTT. Using reference TRBV5-6 and TRBJ1-5 for the parts outside the CDR3, the full variable domain is DAGVTQSPTHLIKTRGQQVTLRCSPKSGHDTVSWYQQALGQGPQFIFQYYEEEERQRGNFPDRFSGHQFPNYSSELNVNALLLGDSALYLCASSLWDRRHQPQHFGDGTRLSIL.

The sample holds one count of this clonotype. This may be a read error: a much more frequent sequence differs by one nucleotide. The V gene is TRBV12-3 or TRBV12-4, the J gene TRBJ2-1; weak D call: TRBD1 (6 bases). The CDR3 covers 16 residues. The DNA of the CDR3 is TGTGCCAGCAGTTTCAGGGGCTCGCTCTCCTTCAATGAGCAGTTCTTC. Translation: CASSFRGSLSFNEQFF.

The table lists this clonotype with a few counts. This chain links TRBV25-1 with TRBJ1-2; D gene uncertain. CDR3 length equals 14 residues. Trimming took 0 bases from V and 6 from J, leaving 11 bases between them. CDR1 MGHDK and CDR2 SYGVNS come from the germline V gene. The CDR3 loop is CASSEYRERDGYTF. The DNA for the CDR3 is TGTGCCAGCAGTGAATATCGGGAAAGGGATGGCTACACCTTC.

This clonotype has ten or more counts. CDR3 residues: CASSPLTGTQETQYF. DNA of the CDR3: TGTGCCAGCAGTCCCCTCACAGGGACACAAGAGACCCAGTACTTC. V usage is TRBV6-1 and J usage is TRBJ2-5; D is perhaps TRBD1 (6 bases). The V gene lost 5 bases and the J gene lost 2 bases, with 15 bases spanning the gap. The CDR3 length is 15 residues. The germline V gene encodes CDR1 MNHNS and CDR2 SASEGT.

The table lists this clonotype with a few counts. This sequence joins TRBV7-9 and TRBJ1-5, with D perhaps matching TRBD1 (5 bases). Trimming pared 5 bases from V and 0 bases from J, leaving 14 bases between. This CDR3 is built from 16 residues. The germline gives CDR1 SEHNR, CDR2 FQNEAQ (reference sequence). The CDR3 loop is CASSHGTVISNQPQHF. CDR3 DNA sequence: TGTGCCAGCAGCCACGGGACGGTAATTAGCAATCAGCCCCAGCATTTT.